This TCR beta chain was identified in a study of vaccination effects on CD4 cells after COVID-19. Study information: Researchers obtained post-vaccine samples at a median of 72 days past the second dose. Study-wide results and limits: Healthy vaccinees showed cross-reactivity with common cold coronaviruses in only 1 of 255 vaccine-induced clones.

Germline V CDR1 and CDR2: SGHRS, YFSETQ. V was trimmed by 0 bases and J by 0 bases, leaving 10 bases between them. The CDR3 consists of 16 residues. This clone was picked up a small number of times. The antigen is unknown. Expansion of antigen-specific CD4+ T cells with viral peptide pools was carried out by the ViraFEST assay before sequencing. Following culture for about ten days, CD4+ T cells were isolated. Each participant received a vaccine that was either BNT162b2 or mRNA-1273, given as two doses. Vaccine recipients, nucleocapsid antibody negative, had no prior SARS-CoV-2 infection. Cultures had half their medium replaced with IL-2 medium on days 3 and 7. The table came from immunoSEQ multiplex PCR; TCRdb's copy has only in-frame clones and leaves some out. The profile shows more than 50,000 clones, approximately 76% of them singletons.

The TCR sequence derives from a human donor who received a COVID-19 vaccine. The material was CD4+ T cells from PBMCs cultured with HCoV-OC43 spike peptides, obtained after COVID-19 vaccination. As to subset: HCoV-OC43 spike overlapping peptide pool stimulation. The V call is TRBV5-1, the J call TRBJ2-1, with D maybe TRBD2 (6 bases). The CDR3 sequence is CASSLGLANSYNEQFF. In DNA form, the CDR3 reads TGCGCCAGCAGCTTGGGGCTAGCGAACTCCTACAATGAGCAGTTCTTC.